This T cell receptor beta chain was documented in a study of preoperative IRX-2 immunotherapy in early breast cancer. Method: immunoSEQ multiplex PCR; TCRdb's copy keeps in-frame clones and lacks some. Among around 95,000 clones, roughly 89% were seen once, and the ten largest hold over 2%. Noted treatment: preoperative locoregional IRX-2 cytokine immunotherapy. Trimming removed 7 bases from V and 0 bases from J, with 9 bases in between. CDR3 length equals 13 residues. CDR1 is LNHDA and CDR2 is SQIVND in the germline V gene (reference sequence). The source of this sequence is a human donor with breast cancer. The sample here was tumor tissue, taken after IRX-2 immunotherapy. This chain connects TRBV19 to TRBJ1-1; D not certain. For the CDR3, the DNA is TGTGCCAGTACTCAAAGAATGAACACTGAAGCTTTCTTT. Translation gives CASTQRMNTEAFF.